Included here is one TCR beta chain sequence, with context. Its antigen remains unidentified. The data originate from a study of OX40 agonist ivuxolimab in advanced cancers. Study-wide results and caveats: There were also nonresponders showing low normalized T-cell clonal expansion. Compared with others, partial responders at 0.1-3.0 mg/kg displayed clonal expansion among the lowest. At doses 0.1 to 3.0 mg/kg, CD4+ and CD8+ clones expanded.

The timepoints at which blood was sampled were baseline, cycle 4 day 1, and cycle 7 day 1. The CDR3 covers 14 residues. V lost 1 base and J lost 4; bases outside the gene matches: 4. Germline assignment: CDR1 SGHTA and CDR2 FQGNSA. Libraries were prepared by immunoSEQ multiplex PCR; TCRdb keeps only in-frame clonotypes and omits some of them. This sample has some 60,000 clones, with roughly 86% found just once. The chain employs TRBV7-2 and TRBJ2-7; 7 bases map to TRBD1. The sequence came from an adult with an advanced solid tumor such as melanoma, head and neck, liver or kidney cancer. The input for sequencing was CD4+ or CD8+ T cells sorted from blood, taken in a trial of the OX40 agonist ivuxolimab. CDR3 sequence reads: CASSLGDRRYEQYF. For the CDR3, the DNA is TGTGCCAGCAGCTTAGGGGACAGAAGATACGAGCAGTACTTC.